This record covers a single T cell receptor (beta chain). What antigen it recognizes has not been identified. No base-level quality is on record; no much larger clone is a single base apart. Profiling of TCR beta VDJ combinations and CDR3 sequences used genomic DNA as the template. An Illumina HiSeq 2000 was the platform used for TCR repertoire sequencing. Per the original workflow: Repertoire assessment relied on Simpson's diversity index, CDR3 size and DJ length profiles, and TRBV/TRBJ rearrangement plots. The most abundant DNA sequence in the deep sequencing data was taken as the immunodominant clone. CDR3 amino acid sequences were screened for sharing across subjects and compared with published repertoires and the VDJdb database. TCRdb redid the processing of the public reads, applying fastp at Q25 and MiXCR, and retained in-frame beta chains. Entries are consolidated by CDR3 protein sequence, retaining the most common genes and DNA. TCRdb, rather than the study authors, made the V and J calls. A total of around 200,000 distinct CDR3 sequences appear in this sample, under 55% of them only once. 20% of the sample is taken by the ten largest.

Flow cytometry had shown CD8+CD57+ cell expansion in the patients selected for sequencing. Severe acquired aplastic anemia was diagnosed in all patients according to International Study of Aplastic Anemia and Agranulocytosis and Camitta criteria. No patient had received any therapy when blood was sampled. The study deep-sequenced TCR repertoires of sorted CD4+ and CD8+ blood T cells from severe aplastic anemia patients and healthy subjects. Patients were enrolled in the USA under clinicaltrials.gov protocols 00001620, 01623167, 00001397, 00071045, 00081523 and 00961064. Ficoll-Paque density gradient centrifugation was used to isolate peripheral blood mononuclear cells. Before DNA extraction, CD4+ and CD8+ T cells were sorted with FACS or magnetic beads. These data come from a study of CD8+CD57+ T cells in acquired aplastic anemia (dated by TCRdb to between 2017 and 2018). General notes on the study: Extracted DNA from sorted CD4+ and CD8+ cells averaged about 3.4 ug, ranging from 0.2 to 27.4 ug. CD8+CD57+ expansion was defined as a frequency above the mean frequency observed in healthy subjects.

The paper as a whole reports these results and caveats: No significant difference in CD8+ Simpson's diversity was found between patients and healthy controls (P=0.060). Although 25 to 30 CD8+ CDR3 sequences were shared by patients and controls, these sequences appeared highly expressed in patients and within the immunodominant clones of patients.

The CDR3 goes from the cysteine to the phenylalanine over 15 residues. Solely the CDR3 DNA is kept, with 45 bases framed from the first base. CDR1 and CDR2, per the germline V gene, are MDHEN and SYDVKM. V ends up 6 bases short and J 7 bases short, with an unmatched junction base count of 12. This TCR was recovered from a human donor with aplastic anemia. The sequence joins TRBV28 to TRBJ2-5, and TRBD1 aligns with 9 junction nucleotides. The sample was sorted CD4+, CD8+, or CD8+CD57+ T cells (not recorded which) from PBMCs. The DNA sequence is given as TGTGCCAGCAGCCTACCGAGGGGACAGGGACGGACCCAGTACTTC. Translation gives CASSLPRGQGRTQYF.